This is a list of T cell receptor beta chains from one sample in a study of T cell clonotyping in hematopoietic cell transplantation. Clones were read by immunoSEQ multiplex PCR, and TCRdb kept only the in-frame ones, dropping some. The repertoire holds 15,000 to 20,000 clones, with around 90% as singletons. Sequencing input: peripheral blood mononuclear cells. Every receptor here comes from a man aged 35 to 55 in good health. Some clones in this sample may be carry-over from other donors' samples. Both conserved end residues are part of each CDR3. The D gene is left open where the match is weak. The listing skips clone size in some rows; elsewhere it reads once, few, many or a size class.

-,TRBV2,TRBJ2-7,-,CASRGWDYEQYF,TGTGCCAGCAGGGGGTGGGACTACGAGCAGTACTTC
-,TRBV4-1,TRBJ2-7,-,CASSQGRFQEQYF,TGCGCCAGCAGCCAAGGCAGGTTCCAGGAGCAGTACTTC
-,TRBV28,TRBJ2-7,-,CASSVVVGGSYEQYF,TGTGCCAGCAGTGTTGTAGTGGGGGGCAGCTACGAGCAGTACTTC
-,TRBV11-3,TRBJ2-5,-,CASSVDLQETQYF,TGTGCCAGCAGCGTGGACCTCCAAGAGACCCAGTACTTC
-,TRBV6-1,TRBJ1-5,-,CASSESAGDNQPQHF,TGTGCCAGCAGTGAATCCGCCGGGGACAATCAGCCCCAGCATTTT
TRBD2,TRBV12-5,TRBJ2-1,-,CASGLGGRGVNEQFF,TGTGCTAGTGGTTTGGGCGGGAGGGGAGTCAATGAGCAGTTCTTC
TRBD2,TRBV4-1,TRBJ2-1,once,CASSQSGRADNEQFF,TGCGCCAGCAGCCAATCTGGGAGGGCCGATAATGAGCAGTTCTTC
-,TRBV9,TRBJ1-1,once,CASSVEGYAEAFF,TGTGCCAGCAGCGTAGAAGGCTATGCTGAAGCTTTCTTT
-,TRBV7-2,TRBJ2-7,-,CASSFPDSSYEQYF,TGTGCCAGCAGCTTCCCGGACAGCTCCTACGAGCAGTACTTC
-,TRBV29-1,TRBJ1-2,once,CSDGGGNYGYTF,TGCAGCGATGGCGGTGGGAACTATGGCTACACCTTC
TRBD2,TRBV7-2,TRBJ2-7,-,CASSLTSAGYYEQYF,TGTGCCAGCAGCTTAACTAGCGCTGGATATTACGAGCAGTACTTC
-,TRBV9,TRBJ2-2,-,CASSAYPTMGDRTGELFF,TGTGCCAGCAGCGCATACCCGACGATGGGGGATCGGACCGGGGAGCTGTTTTTT
TRBD1,TRBV5-6,TRBJ1-5,-,CASSRIDRGNQPQHF,TGTGCCAGCAGTCGCATCGACAGGGGCAATCAGCCCCAGCATTTT
-,TRBV11-2,TRBJ1-5,once,CASSLPGGEQPQHF,TGTGCCAGCAGCTTACCGGGGGGGGAGCAGCCCCAGCATTTT
-,TRBV28,TRBJ2-7,-,CASRTGTASYEQYF,TGTGCCAGCAGAACCGGGACCGCCTCCTACGAGCAGTACTTC
-,TRBV4-3,TRBJ2-5,-,CASSQDRGRAGETQYF,TGCGCCAGCAGCCAAGATCGGGGCAGGGCGGGGGAGACCCAGTACTTC
TRBD1,TRBV2,TRBJ2-1,-,CANTPGQAVNEQFF,TGTGCCAACACCCCAGGACAGGCAGTCAATGAGCAGTTCTTC
TRBD1,TRBV2,TRBJ2-1,-,CARRDRDHNEQFF,TGTGCCAGGCGGGACAGGGACCACAATGAGCAGTTCTTC
-,TRBV9,TRBJ1-5,-,CASSVAEGVGQPQHF,TGTGCCAGCAGCGTAGCTGAAGGGGTCGGTCAGCCCCAGCATTTT
-,TRBV28,TRBJ2-1,-,CASSSNSREQFF,TGTGCCAGCAGTTCGAATAGCCGGGAGCAGTTCTTC
-,TRBV9,TRBJ1-2,-,CASSLGTNYGYTF,TGTGCCAGCAGTCTAGGAACGAACTATGGCTACACCTTC
-,TRBV4-2,TRBJ1-1,-,CASSPERGRRAFF,TGTGCCAGCAGCCCCGAAAGGGGCCGGCGGGCTTTCTTT
TRBD2,TRBV7-2,TRBJ2-7,-,CASSPGVAGAYEQYF,TGTGCCAGCAGCCCGGGAGTAGCGGGGGCCTACGAGCAGTACTTC
-,TRBV29-1,TRBJ2-7,-,CSVQKGGYEQYF,TGCAGCGTTCAGAAGGGCGGATACGAGCAGTACTTC
-,TRBV2,TRBJ2-7,-,CASSIRQGTYEQYF,TGTGCCAGCAGTATCCGCCAGGGAACCTACGAGCAGTACTTC
TRBD1,TRBV9,TRBJ1-5,few,CASSVGQGAGQPQHF,TGTGCCAGCAGCGTAGGACAGGGGGCGGGCCAGCCCCAGCATTTT
-,TRBV9,TRBJ2-5,few,CASSGGLPLKETQYF,TGTGCCAGCAGCGGGGGTCTCCCCCTCAAAGAGACCCAGTACTTC
-,TRBV20-1,TRBJ1-2,-,CSAREEYGYTF,TGCAGTGCTAGAGAAGAATACGGCTACACCTTC
-,TRBV9,TRBJ1-1,-,CASSPKGTEAFF,TGTGCCAGCAGCCCTAAGGGGACTGAAGCTTTCTTT
-,TRBV2,TRBJ2-3,-,CASSELAVGGFKRDTQYF,TGTGCCAGCAGTGAATTGGCGGTCGGGGGCTTCAAACGAGATACGCAGTATTTT
-,TRBV6-1,TRBJ2-1,-,CASSGGITAEQFF,TGTGCCAGCAGTGGGGGGATAACGGCTGAGCAGTTCTTC
-,TRBV9,TRBJ1-1,once,CASSPAGTRNTEAFF,TGTGCCAGCAGCCCCGCCGGGACTCGGAACACTGAAGCTTTCTTT
-,TRBV11-3,TRBJ2-7,-,CASSLRLANYEQYF,TGTGCCAGCAGCTTAAGGCTAGCGAACTACGAGCAGTACTTC
-,TRBV7-2,TRBJ1-5,-,CASSPGGGGRHQPQHF,TGTGCCAGCAGCCCAGGCGGGGGCGGGAGACATCAGCCCCAGCATTTT
TRBD1,TRBV19,TRBJ1-1,-,CASTDRPTTEAFF,TGTGCCAGTACGGACAGGCCGACCACTGAAGCTTTCTTT
-,TRBV30,TRBJ1-2,-,CAWSVESNYGYTF,TGTGCCTGGAGTGTAGAGAGTAACTATGGCTACACCTTC
TRBD1,TRBV7-3,TRBJ2-3,-,CASSTGQASTDTQYF,TGTGCCAGCAGCACCGGACAGGCAAGCACAGATACGCAGTATTTT